Each of the 32 T cell receptor beta chains below was sequenced from the same sample in a study of blood T cells in healthy people across ages. PCR was performed a second time for roughly 7 to 11 cycles using a sample-barcoded 5' primer and a J-beta primer mix. Each CDR3 protein is one row after TCRdb ran MiXCR on the 5' RACE reads. The sample records about 800,000 distinct CDR3 sequences, 20% to 25% being singletons. A further study also used this sample, focusing on T cells of mothers and their children.

The sample taken for sequencing was blood. These receptors were obtained from a boy aged 5-17 years in good health.

The chain links TRBV15 to TRBJ2-2; D remains unclear. The CDR3 length is 13 residues. Trimming took 0 bases from V and 6 from J, leaving 5 bases between them. Germline V gene lookup returns CDR1 LNHNV and CDR2 YYDKDF (reference sequence). CDR3 DNA: TGTGCCACCAGCAGAGATGGGGCCGGGGAGCTGTTTTTT. Amino acid sequence: CATSRDGAGELFF.

The chain has TRBV6-6 and TRBJ2-3, with unresolved D. This CDR3 region has 12 residues. Germline CDR1 and CDR2: MNHNY and SVGAGI (reference sequence). Deletions cut 2 bases from V and 5 bases from J, with 5 bases between. This chain's CDR3 is CASSYEVDTQYF. In DNA form, the CDR3 reads TGTGCCAGCAGTTACGAAGTAGATACGCAGTATTTT.

This clonotype has only a few counts. V usage is TRBV29-1 and J usage is TRBJ2-4; D remains unclear. V lost 7 bases and J 5 bases, leaving 15 bases between the germline ends. There are 13 residues in the CDR3. Germline CDR1 SQVTM, CDR2 ANQGSEA. The DNA for the CDR3 is TGCAGCGGGGTCTCCTGGGCCCAAAACATTCAGTACTTC. Translated, it gives CSGVSWAQNIQYF.

This clonotype showed up just a few times. The junction and the germline gene differ at one end; a read error may be behind it. The V call is TRBV7-2, the J call TRBJ2-3; no clear D gene. CDR1 SGHTA and CDR2 FQGNSA come from the germline V gene. The CDR3 contains 16 residues. The CDR3 is CASNLGKTVYTDTQYF. CDR3 sequence (DNA): TGTGCCAGCAACTTAGGTAAAACGGTCTACACAGATACGCAGTATTTT.

This clonotype has just one count. CDR3 protein: CASSLGLIQTTDTQYF. The CDR3 nucleotides read TGTGCCAGCAGCTTGGGGCTCATCCAGACCACAGATACGCAGTATTTT. The chain carries TRBV7-2 and TRBJ2-3; possibly TRBD1 for D (5 bases). The CDR3 consists of 16 residues. The germline V gene has CDR1 SGHTA and CDR2 FQGNSA. Trimming cost V 3 bases and J 2 bases, with 15 bases left between them. Based on the CDR3 plus reference TRBV7-2 and TRBJ2-3, the full variable domain is GAGVSQSPSNKVTEKGKDVELRCDPISGHTALYWYRQSLGQGLEFLIYFQGNSAPDKSGLPSDRFSAERTGGSVSTLTIQRTQQEDSAVYLCASSLGLIQTTDTQYFGPGTRLTVL.

This clonotype was observed a handful of times. CDR3 in amino acids: CASRTKGNIQYF. The CDR3 bases are TGTGCCAGCAGGACGAAGGGGAACATTCAGTACTTC. The chain carries TRBV6-6 and TRBJ2-4; D may be TRBD1 (5 bases). This CDR3 is 12 amino acids long. CDR1 is MNHNY, CDR2 SVGAGI, per germline (reference sequence). V lost 6 bases and J lost 7, with 10 bases in between.

This clonotype was seen a handful of times. This chain joins TRBV7-2 and TRBJ2-5, with D possibly being TRBD2 (7 bases). This CDR3 has 15 amino acids. Germline V gives CDR1 SGHTA, CDR2 FQGNSA. Trimming removed 5 bases at V and 4 bases at J, with 17 bases between. The CDR3 nucleotides are TGTGCCAGCAGCCTACAGGGACTACCTGTAGAGACCCAGTACTTC. Its translation: CASSLQGLPVETQYF.

As for this clonotype: An end of the junction differs from the germline gene, which may be a read error. The V call is TRBV7-7, the J call TRBJ2-3; D is uncertain. Germline CDR1 is SSHAT and CDR2 is FNYEAQ (reference sequence). The CDR3 sequence is 13 residues long. CDR3 in amino acids: CASSVMGTDTQYF. CDR3 DNA sequence: TGTGCTAGCAGCGTCATGGGCACAGATACGCAGTATTTT. The full variable domain, its missing parts supplied by reference TRBV7-7 and TRBJ2-3, is GAGVSQSPRYKVTKRGQDVTLRCDPISSHATLYWYQQALGQGPEFLTYFNYEAQPDKSGLPSDRFSAERPEGSISTLTIQRTEQRDSAMYRCASSVMGTDTQYFGPGTRLTVL.

The CDR3 region is CSASAQPRGSYEQYF. CDR3 sequence (DNA): TGCAGTGCTAGCGCCCAACCCAGGGGATCCTACGAGCAGTACTTC. This rearrangement joins TRBV20-1 to TRBJ2-7; a weak D match, TRBD1 (6 bases). CDR1 is DFQATT, CDR2 SNEGSKA, per germline (reference sequence). The CDR3 is 15 amino acids. Trimming pared 3 bases from V and 1 base from J, leaving 16 bases between.

This clonotype showed up just a few times. The chain uses TRBV28 and TRBJ2-7; a weak D match, TRBD2 (5 bases). Germline V gives CDR1 MDHEN, CDR2 SYDVKM. Trimming took 10 bases from V and 0 from J, leaving 16 bases between them. This CDR3 region has 14 residues. CDR3 sequence: CATKRGPGSYEQYF. The DNA for the CDR3 is TGTGCCACCAAGAGAGGGCCAGGCTCCTACGAGCAGTACTTC.

This chain links TRBV15 with TRBJ2-7; 7 positions match TRBD2. The germline V gene encodes CDR1 LNHNV and CDR2 YYDKDF (reference sequence). J gave up 5 bases and V 0 bases, and 4 bases lay outside the gene matches. The CDR3 extends over 14 amino acids. CDR3 in DNA: TGTGCCACCAGCAGAGATCTGGGGGGGGACGAGCAGTACTTC. Amino acid sequence: CATSRDLGGDEQYF.

The chain joins TRBV6-1 to TRBJ2-3, with 8 nucleotides matching TRBD2. The germline V gene encodes CDR1 MNHNS and CDR2 SASEGT. V dropped 3 bases and J dropped 2; count of bases not matched to a gene: 4. This CDR3 spans 15 amino acids. Here the CDR3 DNA reads TGTGCCAGCAGTGACCTAGCGGGCCTCACAGATACGCAGTATTTT. Its protein product is CASSDLAGLTDTQYF.

In this sample, this clonotype turned up once. The genes are TRBV27 and TRBJ2-7, with TRBD2 identical over 11 bases. Per the germline V gene, CDR1 is MNHEY and CDR2 is SMNVEV (reference sequence). The CDR3 contains 17 residues. V lost 5 bases, J lost 6 bases, and 15 bases stayed unmatched. The CDR3 reads CASSKQLAGVGVGEQYF. CDR3 sequence (DNA): TGTGCCAGCAGTAAACAACTAGCGGGAGTTGGGGTTGGCGAGCAGTACTTC.

This clonotype was seen only a few times. The chain couples TRBV18 to TRBJ1-3; no definite D call. The CDR3 has 15 amino acids. Germline V lookup: CDR1 KGHSH, CDR2 LQKENI. The V end was cut by 2 bases, the J end by 0 bases, with 8 bases between. CDR3 loop: CASSPGLNSGNTIYF. CDR3 DNA: TGTGCCAGCTCACCAGGCCTGAACTCTGGAAACACCATATATTTT.

This rearrangement joins TRBV13 to TRBJ2-3; possibly TRBD1 or TRBD2 for D (5 bases each). In germline, CDR1 is PRHDT, CDR2 FYEKMQ (reference sequence). The CDR3 contains 15 residues. The V gene lost 5 bases and the J gene lost 5 bases, with 17 bases spanning the gap. The CDR3 DNA sequence: TGTGCCAGCAGCCCCCTAAGAGGGGCCGAAGATACGCAGTATTTT. Its protein is CASSPLRGAEDTQYF.

Turning to this clonotype: One junction end does not reproduce the germline sequence, and a read error may be involved. V gene TRBV6-6 combines with J gene TRBJ2-1; TRBD2 aligns across 14 bases. Germline assignment: CDR1 MNHNY and CDR2 SVGAGI (reference sequence). The CDR3 is 18 residues long. In DNA, the CDR3 is TGTGCCAGCAGTAACCGGACTAGCGGGAGGCCTCCATACAGTGAGCAGTTCTTC. It translates to CASSNRTSGRPPYSEQFF.

This clonotype turned up a few times. J is TRBJ2-7 and V is TRBV12-3 or TRBV12-4, with TRBD1 identical over 9 bases. The CDR3 totals 15 residues. V lost 5 bases and J lost 0; bases outside the gene matches: 5. The CDR3 loop reads CASSQTGQGSYEQYF. Here the CDR3 DNA reads TGTGCCAGCAGTCAAACGGGACAGGGCTCCTACGAGCAGTACTTC.

This clonotype was seen only a few times. This chain links TRBV4-2 with TRBJ1-6, with TRBD1 as a possible D gene (5 bases). Trimming cost V 1 base and J 4 bases, with 20 bases left between them. Germline CDR1 reads LGHNA; CDR2 reads YNFKEQ. This CDR3 has 19 residues. CDR3 nucleotides: TGTGCCAGCAGCCAAGGAAGGGACCCCGAGTTGCTTTATAATTCACCCCTCCACTTT. Translating gives CASSQGRDPELLYNSPLHF.

J is TRBJ2-7 and V is TRBV20-1; TRBD2 aligns across 12 bases. CDR1 is DFQATT, CDR2 SNEGSKA, per germline (reference sequence). The CDR3 runs to 14 residues. The V gene end was trimmed by 3 bases and the J gene end by 3 bases; junction bases not matched to a gene: 3. The CDR3 region is CSARQTSGGYEQYF. The CDR3 nucleotides read TGCAGTGCTAGGCAGACTAGCGGGGGCTACGAGCAGTACTTC.

The chain uses TRBV10-3 and TRBJ2-5; D assignment may be TRBD1 or TRBD2 (5 bases each). V shed 2 bases and J shed 7 bases, with 17 bases lying between them. CDR3 size: 15 residues. CDR1 ENHRY and CDR2 SYGVKD come from the germline V gene. For the CDR3, the DNA is TGTGCCATCAGTGAGGGGGCAACCGCTGGAGGGACCCAGTACTTC. Encoded protein: CAISEGATAGGTQYF.

The table lists this clonotype with a few counts. CDR3 sequence: CSARRARGRGNTEAFF. The CDR3 nucleotides are TGCAGTGCTAGAAGAGCCCGAGGCAGGGGGAACACTGAAGCTTTCTTT. The chain couples TRBV20-1 to TRBJ1-1; D might be TRBD1 (6 bases). Trimming took off 2 bases at V and 1 base at J, with 17 bases between the two ends. The CDR3 runs 16 residues. Looked up from germline, CDR1 is DFQATT and CDR2 is SNEGSKA (reference sequence).

V gene TRBV3-1 combines with J gene TRBJ2-3; D perhaps matches TRBD1 (6 bases). The ends were cut back, 1 base at V and 9 bases at J, with 17 bases in the middle. This CDR3 contains 15 residues. Germline loops: CDR1 LGHDT, CDR2 YNNKEL (reference sequence). CDR3 region: CASSQGQGKRETQYF. Written as DNA, the CDR3 is TGTGCCAGCAGCCAAGGGCAGGGGAAGAGGGAAACGCAGTATTTT.

This clonotype has just a few counts. The CDR3: CASRRRFGDEKLFF. DNA for the CDR3: TGTGCCAGCAGAAGAAGGTTCGGGGATGAAAAACTGTTTTTT. The genes are TRBV28 and TRBJ1-4; no definite D call. The CDR3 consists of 14 residues. Germline-derived CDR1 and CDR2 are MDHEN and SYDVKM. Trimming took off 6 bases at V and 6 bases at J, with 14 bases between the two ends.

This clonotype was observed a handful of times. The CDR3 DNA is TGTGCCAGCAGCTTAGGGACAACAGGGGGCGTCACAGATACGCAGTATTTT. Amino acids: CASSLGTTGGVTDTQYF. The V gene is TRBV7-6, the J gene TRBJ2-3; 9 nucleotides match TRBD1. The germline CDR1 and CDR2 sequences are SGHVS and FNYEAQ. The CDR3 covers 17 residues. V was pared by 1 base and J by 2 bases, with 7 bases of the junction left unmatched. Variable domain in full (rest from reference TRBV7-6 and TRBJ2-3): GAGVSQSPRYKVTKRGQDVALRCDPISGHVSLYWYRQALGQGPEFLTYFNYEAQQDKSGLPNDRFSAERPEGSISTLTIQRTEQRDSAMYRCASSLGTTGGVTDTQYFGPGTRLTVL.

The genes are TRBV6-2 or TRBV6-3 and TRBJ2-5; maybe TRBD2 (6 bases). The CDR3 has 17 residues. Germline-derived CDR1 and CDR2 are MNHEY and SVGEGT. V was pared by 8 bases and J by 5 bases, with 27 bases between. CDR3 sequence reads: CASLLLVERESLETQYF. CDR3 nucleotides: TGTGCCAGCTTATTATTAGTAGAACGGGAGAGTTTGGAGACCCAGTACTTC.

This clonotype has just a few counts. V is TRBV7-2 and J is TRBJ2-5; 10 positions agree with TRBD1. The CDR3 length is 19 residues. The germline gives CDR1 SGHTA, CDR2 FQGNSA. Unmatched junction bases numbered 12, after V lost 0 bases and J lost 2 bases. CDR3: CASSLAPDRGREKQETQYF. CDR3 nucleotide sequence: TGTGCCAGCAGCTTAGCACCCGACAGGGGGCGGGAGAAACAAGAGACCCAGTACTTC.

This clonotype was counted between two and nine times. One end of the junction is discordant with germline, which a read error may explain. This chain connects TRBV6-5 to TRBJ2-6, with D perhaps given as TRBD1 or TRBD2 (5 bases each). Per germline, CDR1 MNHEY and CDR2 SVGAGI. The CDR3 has 20 amino acids. Here the CDR3 DNA reads TGTGCCAGCAGCTACTCGGTGGGGGTCAGGGATATCTCTGGGGCCAACGTCCTGACTTTC. It yields the protein CASSYSVGVRDISGANVLTF.

This rearrangement joins TRBV20-1 to TRBJ2-5; no definite D call. Per germline, CDR1 DFQATT and CDR2 SNEGSKA (reference sequence). V lost 1 base to trimming and J lost 7 bases, with 16 bases between them. CDR3 length: 14 residues. The CDR3 DNA sequence: TGCAGTGCTAGAGGATTGGGTATTCTAGGGACCCAGTACTTC. Protein sequence: CSARGLGILGTQYF.

The chain has TRBV5-1 and TRBJ1-1; D is ambiguous. Trimming shortened V by 4 bases and J by 0 bases, and 7 bases separated the two germline ends. Germline CDR1 reads SGHRS; CDR2 reads YFSETQ. This CDR3 comprises 13 residues. CDR3 protein: CASSDLVNTEAFF. For the CDR3, the DNA is TGCGCCAGCAGCGATTTGGTGAACACTGAAGCTTTCTTT.

This clonotype was seen a single time. V gene TRBV20-1 combines with J gene TRBJ1-1, with D possibly matching TRBD1 (6 bases). Trimming left V 3 bases short and J 3 bases short, with 11 bases between. This CDR3 is 13 amino acids long. CDR1 is DFQATT, CDR2 SNEGSKA, per germline (reference sequence). In nucleotides, the CDR3 is TGCAGTGCTAGCCCCGGGGGCTACACTGAAGCTTTCTTT. This sequence encodes CSASPGGYTEAFF.

In this sample, this clonotype turned up many times. V and J are TRBV7-9 and TRBJ2-1, with 8 bases that match TRBD1. CDR3 length: 13 amino acids. V lost 3 bases and J lost 8; bases outside the gene matches: 3. CDR1 is SEHNR and CDR2 is FQNEAQ in the germline V gene (reference sequence). The CDR3 sequence: CASSFTGGHEQFF. The CDR3 bases are TGTGCCAGCAGCTTTACAGGGGGTCATGAGCAGTTCTTC.

The V and J genes are TRBV20-1 and TRBJ2-4; TRBD1 aligns across 9 bases. This CDR3 is 15 amino acids long. Unmatched junction bases numbered 7, after V lost 6 bases and J lost 1 base. CDR1 is DFQATT and CDR2 is SNEGSKA in the germline V gene (reference sequence). The CDR3, as DNA: TGCAGTGCGAGGGACAGGGCTAGGGCCAAAAACATTCAGTACTTC. Translating it yields CSARDRARAKNIQYF.